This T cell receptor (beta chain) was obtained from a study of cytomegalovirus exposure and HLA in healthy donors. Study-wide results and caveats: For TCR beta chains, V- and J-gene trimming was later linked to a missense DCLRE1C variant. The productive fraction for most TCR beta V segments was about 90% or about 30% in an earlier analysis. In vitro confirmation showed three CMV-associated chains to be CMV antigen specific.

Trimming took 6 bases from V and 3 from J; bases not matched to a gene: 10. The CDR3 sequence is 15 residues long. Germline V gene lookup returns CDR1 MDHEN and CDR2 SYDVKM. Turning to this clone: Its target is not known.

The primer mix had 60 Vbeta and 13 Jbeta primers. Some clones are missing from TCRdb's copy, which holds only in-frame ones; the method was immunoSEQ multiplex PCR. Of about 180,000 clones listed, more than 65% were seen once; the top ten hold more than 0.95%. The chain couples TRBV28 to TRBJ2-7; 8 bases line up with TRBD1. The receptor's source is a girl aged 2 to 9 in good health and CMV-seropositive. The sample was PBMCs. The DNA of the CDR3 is TGTGCCAGCAGGGACAGGGTAGGTCTCCACTACGAGCAGTACTTC. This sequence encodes CASRDRVGLHYEQYF.